This is a list of T cell receptor beta chains from one sample in a study of T-cell memory formation after mild COVID-19. One entry per CDR3 protein results from TCRdb running MiXCR on the 5' RACE reads. The data contain about 300,000 distinct CDR3 sequences, approximately 19% of them singletons. Material: PBMCs or a T cell subset sorted from them (not recorded which). The receptors stem from a man in his late teens or twenties who had mild COVID-19 (a few samples of this study predate the infection). Cell type and time point are not known. Both conserved end residues are part of each CDR3. The order of the fields is clone size, V gene, J gene, D gene, CDR3 DNA, CDR3 protein. The D gene is left open where the match is weak. Rows give clone size only sometimes, using once, few, many, or a class for an expanded clone.

size: NA
V: TRBV20-1
J: TRBJ2-2
D: NA
DNA: TGCAGTGCTGCTGTGACGGCGAACACCGGGGAGCTGTTTTTT
CDR3: CSAAVTANTGELFF

size: NA
V: TRBV5-1
J: TRBJ1-6
D: TRBD1
DNA: TGCGCCAGCAGCACCGGGACAGGGGGTTTCCATTCACCCCTCCACTTT
CDR3: CASSTGTGGFHSPLHF

size: few
V: TRBV10-1
J: TRBJ2-3
D: TRBD1
DNA: TGCGCCAGCAGTGAACAGGGGGCAATTAAGGATACGCAGTATTTT
CDR3: CASSEQGAIKDTQYF

size: NA
V: TRBV28
J: TRBJ2-5
D: TRBD2
DNA: TGTGCCAGCAGGATAGGCGGGGGAGAGACCCAGTACTTC
CDR3: CASRIGGGETQYF

size: few
V: TRBV28
J: TRBJ2-3
D: NA
DNA: TGTGCCAGCAGAGGGACCACAGATACGCAGTATTTT
CDR3: CASRGTTDTQYF

size: few
V: TRBV7-2
J: TRBJ1-1
D: NA
DNA: TGTGCCAGCAGCCTCCGACAGAGCACTGAAGCTTTCTTT
CDR3: CASSLRQSTEAFF

size: NA
V: TRBV5-1
J: TRBJ1-1
D: NA
DNA: TGCGCCAGCAGCTTGGGGACGGAATACACTGAAGCTTTCTTT
CDR3: CASSLGTEYTEAFF

size: few
V: TRBV9
J: TRBJ2-1
D: TRBD2
DNA: TGTGCCAGCAGCGTCCGCGGGGGGCAATTCTACAATGAGCAGTTCTTC
CDR3: CASSVRGGQFYNEQFF

size: many
V: TRBV12-3/TRBV12-4
J: TRBJ1-2
D: NA
DNA: TGTGCCAGCACCTATGACCTTTTGCGGTACTATGGCTACACCTTC
CDR3: CASTYDLLRYYGYTF

size: few
V: TRBV20-1
J: TRBJ2-7
D: NA
DNA: TGCAGTGCTAGTTGGGGTTACGAGCAGTACTTC
CDR3: CSASWGYEQYF

size: many
V: TRBV3-1
J: TRBJ2-5
D: NA
DNA: TGTGCCAGCAGCTTCGAAAGAGGGGGGCAGGAGACCCAGTACTTC
CDR3: CASSFERGGQETQYF

size: few
V: TRBV4-1
J: TRBJ1-2
D: TRBD1
DNA: TGCGCCAGCAGCCAAGCAGCAGGGGGTAACTATGGCTACACCTTC
CDR3: CASSQAAGGNYGYTF

size: few
V: TRBV11-2
J: TRBJ2-1
D: TRBD1
DNA: TGTGCCAGCAGCTTAGCAGGGACAGGGGGCTACAATGAGCAGTTCTTC
CDR3: CASSLAGTGGYNEQFF

size: NA
V: TRBV7-2
J: TRBJ2-5
D: NA
DNA: TGTGCCAGCAGTCCTCAGGTCTCGGGGGAGACCCAGTACTTC
CDR3: CASSPQVSGETQYF

size: NA
V: TRBV7-2
J: TRBJ1-5
D: NA
DNA: TGTGCCAGCAGCCCTCGGCGGCAAGACAATCAGCCCCAGCATTTT
CDR3: CASSPRRQDNQPQHF

size: NA
V: TRBV3-1
J: TRBJ2-1
D: TRBD1
DNA: TGTGCCAGCAGCCAGACAGGGGCGGATGAGCAGTTCTTC
CDR3: CASSQTGADEQFF

size: many
V: TRBV27
J: TRBJ1-1
D: NA
DNA: TGTGCCAGCAGTTTATCGGGGATGAACACTGAAGCTTTCTTT
CDR3: CASSLSGMNTEAFF

size: NA
V: TRBV29-1
J: TRBJ1-1
D: TRBD1
DNA: TGCAGCGTGTTTAAGACAGGGTGGGGCACTGAAGCTTTCTTT
CDR3: CSVFKTGWGTEAFF

size: NA
V: TRBV4-3
J: TRBJ1-4
D: NA
DNA: TGCGCCAGCAGCCAAGATTTAACAGGGAGAACAACTAATGAAAAACTGTTTTTT
CDR3: CASSQDLTGRTTNEKLFF

size: few
V: TRBV4-1
J: TRBJ2-6
D: TRBD1
DNA: TGCGCCAGCAGCCAAGTGACAGGGGGCGGCTCTGGGGCCAACGTCCTGACTTTC
CDR3: CASSQVTGGGSGANVLTF

size: few
V: TRBV5-1
J: TRBJ1-1
D: NA
DNA: TGCGCCAGCAGTCCTTGGGGGGGAGTGAACACTGAAGCTTTCTTT
CDR3: CASSPWGGVNTEAFF

size: NA
V: TRBV20-1
J: TRBJ2-7
D: NA
DNA: TGCAGTGCATTACGCTCCTACGAGCAGTACTTC
CDR3: CSALRSYEQYF

size: few
V: TRBV29-1
J: TRBJ2-3
D: NA
DNA: TGCAGCGCCCGACCCAGACACACAGATACGCAGTATTTT
CDR3: CSARPRHTDTQYF

size: few
V: TRBV12-3/TRBV12-4
J: TRBJ2-5
D: TRBD2
DNA: TGTGCCACCTTGCTGGGAGGGTCTGGGGAGACCCAGTACTTC
CDR3: CATLLGGSGETQYF

size: NA
V: TRBV6-5
J: TRBJ1-4
D: NA
DNA: TGTGCCAGCAGTCTCGGCGCAGGGAGTCAAAAACTGTTTTTT
CDR3: CASSLGAGSQKLFF

size: few
V: TRBV7-9
J: TRBJ2-1
D: NA
DNA: TGTGCCAGCTCGGGCCGGGGGCTCAATGAGCAGTTCTTC
CDR3: CASSGRGLNEQFF

size: few
V: TRBV7-9
J: TRBJ2-7
D: NA
DNA: TGTGCACTTACGGATTCCTACGAGCAGTACTTC
CDR3: CALTDSYEQYF

size: many
V: TRBV3-1
J: TRBJ2-2
D: NA
DNA: TGTGCCAGCAGCCAAGACGGGGGGAACACCGGGGAGCTGTTTTTT
CDR3: CASSQDGGNTGELFF

size: few
V: TRBV4-1
J: TRBJ1-4
D: NA
DNA: TGCGCCAGCAGCGAGCCGGGGGGCACTAATGAAAAACTGTTTTTT
CDR3: CASSEPGGTNEKLFF

size: NA
V: TRBV4-3
J: TRBJ2-1
D: NA
DNA: TGCGCCAGCAGCTCACAGGCGGGGCCGACTGAGCAGTTCTTC
CDR3: CASSSQAGPTEQFF

size: NA
V: TRBV5-1
J: TRBJ2-3
D: TRBD1
DNA: TGCGCCAGCAGCATCCGGGACAGGGACACAGATACGCAGTATTTT
CDR3: CASSIRDRDTDTQYF

size: NA
V: TRBV4-1
J: TRBJ1-5
D: NA
DNA: TGCGCCAGCAGCCTCGCCCCATTGGGGCTCGGTGACAATCAGCCCCAGCATTTT
CDR3: CASSLAPLGLGDNQPQHF

size: NA
V: TRBV6-5
J: TRBJ2-1
D: TRBD2
DNA: TGTGCCAGCAGTTACTCGAATTCGGGGGGTGAGCAGTTCTTC
CDR3: CASSYSNSGGEQFF

size: NA
V: TRBV5-8
J: TRBJ2-3
D: TRBD1
DNA: TGTGCCAGCAGCTACGGGACAGGGAAAGATACGCAGTATTTT
CDR3: CASSYGTGKDTQYF

size: few
V: TRBV4-3
J: TRBJ2-7
D: NA
DNA: TGCGCCAGCAGCCAAGTCCACAGGGAGGGCTACGAGCAGTACTTC
CDR3: CASSQVHREGYEQYF

size: few
V: TRBV2
J: TRBJ2-7
D: TRBD1
DNA: TGTGCCAGCAGAACCGGGACAGGGAGCTCCTACGAGCAGTACTTC
CDR3: CASRTGTGSSYEQYF

size: many
V: TRBV6-4
J: TRBJ2-1
D: TRBD2
DNA: TGTGCCAGCAGTGACTCAAGCGGGGGGAACAATGAGCAGTTCTTC
CDR3: CASSDSSGGNNEQFF

size: NA
V: TRBV6-5
J: TRBJ1-4
D: TRBD1
DNA: TGTGCCAGCAGCCGACAGGACAGGGGTGAAAAACTGTTTTTT
CDR3: CASSRQDRGEKLFF

size: NA
V: TRBV12-3/TRBV12-4
J: TRBJ2-3
D: TRBD2
DNA: TGTGCCATCTCATGGAACCTAGCGGGTACGCAGTATTTT
CDR3: CAISWNLAGTQYF

size: few
V: TRBV4-1
J: TRBJ1-6
D: NA
DNA: TGCGCCAGCAGCCAAGACCCGTCCGAGAGGGTGAATTCACCCCTCCACTTT
CDR3: CASSQDPSERVNSPLHF

size: NA
V: TRBV21-1
J: TRBJ2-5
D: NA
DNA: TGTGCCAGCAGCCGAAATGGAGTTACTAGCGGCCAAGAGACCCAGTACTTC
CDR3: CASSRNGVTSGQETQYF

size: NA
V: TRBV3-1
J: TRBJ2-4
D: NA
DNA: TGTGCCAGCAGCCAAGATTATCTTGCTATAGCCAAAAACATTCAGTACTTC
CDR3: CASSQDYLAIAKNIQYF

size: NA
V: TRBV2
J: TRBJ2-1
D: NA
DNA: TGTGCCAGCAGTGAAGCAGGGGCCGCCGGTGAGCAGTTCTTC
CDR3: CASSEAGAAGEQFF

size: few
V: TRBV7-9
J: TRBJ1-1
D: TRBD1
DNA: TGTGCCAGCAGACTCGGGACAGGGATTTACACTGAAGCTTTCTTT
CDR3: CASRLGTGIYTEAFF

size: NA
V: TRBV6-6
J: TRBJ2-5
D: NA
DNA: TGTGCCAGCAGTTGGGGTAGGAGCGAGACCAAGTACTTC
CDR3: CASSWGRSETKYF

size: NA
V: TRBV27
J: TRBJ2-7
D: NA
DNA: TGTGCCAGCAGACTGGACATTGCCTACGAGCAGTACTTC
CDR3: CASRLDIAYEQYF